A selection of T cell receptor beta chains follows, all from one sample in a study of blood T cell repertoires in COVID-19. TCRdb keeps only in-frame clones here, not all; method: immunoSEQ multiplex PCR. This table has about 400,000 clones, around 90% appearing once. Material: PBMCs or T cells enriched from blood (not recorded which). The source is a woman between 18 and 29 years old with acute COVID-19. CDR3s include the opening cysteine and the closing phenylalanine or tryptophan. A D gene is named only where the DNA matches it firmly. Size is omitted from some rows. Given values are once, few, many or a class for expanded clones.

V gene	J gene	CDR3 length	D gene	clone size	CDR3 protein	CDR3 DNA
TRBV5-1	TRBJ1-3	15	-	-	CASSLAGISGNTIYF	TGCGCCAGCAGCTTGGCAGGGATCTCTGGAAACACCATATATTTT
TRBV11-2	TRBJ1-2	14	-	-	CASSLVVGAYGYTF	TGTGCCAGCAGCTTAGTCGTGGGGGCGTATGGCTACACCTTC
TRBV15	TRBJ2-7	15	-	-	CATSRDPGPSYEQYF	TGTGCCACCAGCAGAGATCCAGGGCCCTCCTACGAGCAGTACTTC
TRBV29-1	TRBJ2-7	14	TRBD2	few	CSVRAGGSQGEQYF	TGCAGCGTTAGGGCGGGAGGGAGTCAAGGCGAGCAGTACTTC
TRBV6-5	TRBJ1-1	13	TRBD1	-	CASRDRVSTEAFF	TGTGCCAGCAGAGACAGGGTAAGCACTGAAGCTTTCTTT
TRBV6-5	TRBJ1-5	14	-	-	CASSRSRVNQPQHF	TGTGCCAGCAGTCGCAGCCGGGTGAATCAGCCCCAGCATTTT
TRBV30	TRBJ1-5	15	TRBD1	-	CAWSTGQGTNQPQHF	TGTGCCTGGAGTACGGGACAGGGAACTAATCAGCCCCAGCATTTT
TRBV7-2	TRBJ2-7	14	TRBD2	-	CASRLGGSRNEQYF	TGTGCCAGCAGACTCGGCGGGAGTAGGAACGAGCAGTACTTC
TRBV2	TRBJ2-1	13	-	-	CASRQGGYNEQFF	TGTGCCAGCCGACAGGGAGGATACAATGAGCAGTTCTTC
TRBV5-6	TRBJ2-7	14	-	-	CASRLGERSYEQYF	TGTGCCAGCAGATTGGGGGAGAGGAGCTACGAGCAGTACTTC
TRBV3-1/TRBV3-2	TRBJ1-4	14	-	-	CASSQITGSEKLFF	TGTGCCAGCAGCCAGATCACAGGGTCCGAAAAACTGTTTTTT
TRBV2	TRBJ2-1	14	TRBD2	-	CASVLARTNNEQFF	TGTGCCAGCGTACTAGCGCGGACTAACAATGAGCAGTTCTTC
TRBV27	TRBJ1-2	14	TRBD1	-	CASSLSGQGGGYTF	TGTGCCAGCAGTTTATCGGGGCAGGGGGGTGGCTACACCTTC
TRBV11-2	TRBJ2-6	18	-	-	CASSLKPGKYSGANVLTF	TGTGCCAGCAGCCTAAAACCGGGAAAGTACTCCGGGGCCAACGTCCTGACTTTC
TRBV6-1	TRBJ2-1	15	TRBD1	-	CASSEGQGARNEQFF	TGTGCCAGCAGCGAAGGACAGGGGGCTCGAAATGAGCAGTTCTTC
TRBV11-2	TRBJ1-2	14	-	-	CASSLDWGGDGYTF	TGTGCCAGCAGCTTAGATTGGGGCGGGGATGGCTACACCTTC
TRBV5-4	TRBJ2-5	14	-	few	CASSLPGATETQYF	TGTGCCAGCAGCTTGCCTGGGGCTACCGAGACCCAGTACTTC
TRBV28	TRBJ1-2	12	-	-	CASRASGYGYTF	TGTGCCAGCAGGGCATCGGGCTATGGCTACACCTTC
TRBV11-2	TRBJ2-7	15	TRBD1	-	CASSLNEGASYEQYF	TGTGCCAGCAGCTTAAACGAGGGGGCATCCTACGAGCAGTACTTC
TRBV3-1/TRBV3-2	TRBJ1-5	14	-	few	CASSQAGQAQPQHF	TGTGCCAGCAGCCAAGCAGGGCAGGCTCAGCCCCAGCATTTT
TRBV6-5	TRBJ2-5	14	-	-	CASSNRVFGETQYF	TGTGCCAGCAGCAACAGGGTCTTCGGAGAGACCCAGTACTTC